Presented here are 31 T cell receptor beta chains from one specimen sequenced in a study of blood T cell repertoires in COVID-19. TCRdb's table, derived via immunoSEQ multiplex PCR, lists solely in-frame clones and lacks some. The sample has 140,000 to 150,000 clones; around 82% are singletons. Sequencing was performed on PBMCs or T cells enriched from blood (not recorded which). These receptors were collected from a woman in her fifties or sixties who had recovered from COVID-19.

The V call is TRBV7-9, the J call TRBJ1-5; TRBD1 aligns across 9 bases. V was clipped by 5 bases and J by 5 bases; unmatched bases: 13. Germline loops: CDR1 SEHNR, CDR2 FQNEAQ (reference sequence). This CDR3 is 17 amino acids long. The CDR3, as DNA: TGTGCCAGCAGCAGCATTTGGGGACAGGGCGAGGATCAGCCCCAGCATTTT. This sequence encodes CASSSIWGQGEDQPQHF.

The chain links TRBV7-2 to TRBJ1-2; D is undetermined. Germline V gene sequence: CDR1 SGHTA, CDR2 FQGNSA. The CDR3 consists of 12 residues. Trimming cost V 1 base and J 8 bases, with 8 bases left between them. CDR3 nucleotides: TGTGCCAGCAGCTTAGAGCGTGTCGGCTACACCTTC. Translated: CASSLERVGYTF. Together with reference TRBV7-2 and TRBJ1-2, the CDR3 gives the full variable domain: GAGVSQSPSNKVTEKGKDVELRCDPISGHTALYWYRQSLGQGLEFLIYFQGNSAPDKSGLPSDRFSAERTGGSVSTLTIQRTQQEDSAVYLCASSLERVGYTFGSGTRLTVV.

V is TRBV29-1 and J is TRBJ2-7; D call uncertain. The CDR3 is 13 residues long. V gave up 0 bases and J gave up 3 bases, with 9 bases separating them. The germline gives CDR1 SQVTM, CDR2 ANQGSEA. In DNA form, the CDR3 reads TGCAGCGTTGAAGATCGGCGGAACTACGAGCAGTACTTC. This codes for CSVEDRRNYEQYF.

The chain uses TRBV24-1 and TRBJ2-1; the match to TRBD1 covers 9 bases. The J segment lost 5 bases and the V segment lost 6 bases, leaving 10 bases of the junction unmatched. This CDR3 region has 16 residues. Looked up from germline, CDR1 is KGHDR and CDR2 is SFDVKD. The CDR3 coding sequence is TGTGCCACCAGTTCCACTCGGACAGGGGATCACAATGAGCAGTTCTTC. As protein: CATSSTRTGDHNEQFF.

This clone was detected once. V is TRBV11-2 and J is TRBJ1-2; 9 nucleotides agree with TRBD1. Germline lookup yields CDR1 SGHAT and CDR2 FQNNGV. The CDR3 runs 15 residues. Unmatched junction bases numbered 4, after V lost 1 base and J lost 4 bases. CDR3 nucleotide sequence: TGTGCCAGCAGCTTAGTAACAGGGGGCGCCTATGGCTACACCTTC. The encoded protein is CASSLVTGGAYGYTF.

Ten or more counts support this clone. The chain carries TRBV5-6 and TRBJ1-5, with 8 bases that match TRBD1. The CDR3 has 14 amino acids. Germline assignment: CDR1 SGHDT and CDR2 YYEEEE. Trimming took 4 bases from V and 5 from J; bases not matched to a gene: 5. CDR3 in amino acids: CASSPWTGHQPQHF. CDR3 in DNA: TGTGCCAGCAGCCCTTGGACAGGGCATCAGCCCCAGCATTTT.

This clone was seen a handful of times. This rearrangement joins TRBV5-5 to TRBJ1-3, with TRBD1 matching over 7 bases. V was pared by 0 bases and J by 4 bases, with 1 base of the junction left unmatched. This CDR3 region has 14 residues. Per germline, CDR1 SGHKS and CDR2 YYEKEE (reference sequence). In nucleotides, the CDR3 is TGTGCCAGCAGCTTGGAGACAGGGGGAAACACCATATATTTT. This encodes CASSLETGGNTIYF.

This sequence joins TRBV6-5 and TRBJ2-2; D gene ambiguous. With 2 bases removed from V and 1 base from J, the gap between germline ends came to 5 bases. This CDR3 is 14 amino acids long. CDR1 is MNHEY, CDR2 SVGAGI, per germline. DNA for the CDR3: TGTGCCAGCAGTTACACGGGGAACACCGGGGAGCTGTTTTTT. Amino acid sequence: CASSYTGNTGELFF.

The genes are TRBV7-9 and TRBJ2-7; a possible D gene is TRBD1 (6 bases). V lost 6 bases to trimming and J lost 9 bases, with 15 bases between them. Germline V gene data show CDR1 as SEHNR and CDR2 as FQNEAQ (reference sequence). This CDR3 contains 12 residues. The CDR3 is CASRQIQGTQYF. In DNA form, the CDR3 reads TGTGCCAGCAGACAGATACAGGGCACGCAGTACTTC.

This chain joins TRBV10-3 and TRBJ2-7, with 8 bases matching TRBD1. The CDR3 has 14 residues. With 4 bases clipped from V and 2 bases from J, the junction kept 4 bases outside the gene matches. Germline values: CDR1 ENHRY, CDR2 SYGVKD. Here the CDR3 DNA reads TGTGCCATCAGTGCTTCGGACAGGGCCTACGAGCAGTACTTC. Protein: CAISASDRAYEQYF.

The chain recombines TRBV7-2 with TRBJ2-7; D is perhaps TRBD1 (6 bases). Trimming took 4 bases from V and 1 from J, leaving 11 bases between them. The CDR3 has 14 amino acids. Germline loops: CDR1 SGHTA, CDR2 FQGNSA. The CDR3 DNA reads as TGTGCCAGCAGCTGGGCGCAGGGGTCCTACGAGCAGTACGTC. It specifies CASSWAQGSYEQYV.

CDR3 coding DNA: TGTGCCAGCAGCTCCCTAGGTGCAGGAGGGTCGGAGCAGTTCTTC. Translating it yields CASSSLGAGGSEQFF. The chain combines TRBV13 with TRBJ2-1, with D possibly being TRBD2 (6 bases). From germline, CDR1 is PRHDT and CDR2 FYEKMQ (reference sequence). This CDR3 spans 15 amino acids. V was trimmed by 4 bases and J by 10 bases, leaving 20 bases between them. Complete variable domain (other parts from reference TRBV13 and TRBJ2-1): AAGVIQSPRHLIKEKRETATLKCYPIPRHDTVYWYQQGPGQDPQFLISFYEKMQSDKGSIPDRFSAQQFSDYHSELNMSSLELGDSALYFCASSSLGAGGSEQFFGPGTRLTVL.

The CDR3 sequence is CASSQSGGARTGELFF. The CDR3 coding sequence is TGCGCCAGCAGCCAATCAGGGGGCGCGAGGACCGGGGAGCTGTTTTTT. The rearrangement uses TRBV4-1 and TRBJ2-2, with 8 positions matching TRBD1. V lost 2 bases, J lost 5 bases, and 7 bases stayed unmatched. This CDR3 region has 16 residues. Germline V gene sequence: CDR1 MGHRA, CDR2 YSYEKL.

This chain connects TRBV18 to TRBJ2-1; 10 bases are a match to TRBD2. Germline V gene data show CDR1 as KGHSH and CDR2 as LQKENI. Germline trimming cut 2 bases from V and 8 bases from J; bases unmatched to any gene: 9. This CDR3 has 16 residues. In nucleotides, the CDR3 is TGTGCCAGCTCACCATCTAGCGGGGGTTTGGGGGATGAGCAGTTCTTC. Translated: CASSPSSGGLGDEQFF.

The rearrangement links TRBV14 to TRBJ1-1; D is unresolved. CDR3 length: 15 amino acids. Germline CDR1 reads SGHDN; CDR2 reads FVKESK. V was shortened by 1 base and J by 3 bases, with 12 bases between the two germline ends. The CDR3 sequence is CASSQARGKDTEAFF. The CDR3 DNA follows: TGTGCCAGCAGCCAAGCGCGAGGGAAGGACACTGAAGCTTTCTTT.

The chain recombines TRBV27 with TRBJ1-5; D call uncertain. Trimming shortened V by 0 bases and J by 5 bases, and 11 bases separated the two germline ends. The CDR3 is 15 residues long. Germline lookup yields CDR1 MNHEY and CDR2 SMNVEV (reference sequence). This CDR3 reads CASSLSTGNDQPQHF. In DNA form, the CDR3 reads TGTGCCAGCAGTTTATCGACGGGTAACGATCAGCCCCAGCATTTT.

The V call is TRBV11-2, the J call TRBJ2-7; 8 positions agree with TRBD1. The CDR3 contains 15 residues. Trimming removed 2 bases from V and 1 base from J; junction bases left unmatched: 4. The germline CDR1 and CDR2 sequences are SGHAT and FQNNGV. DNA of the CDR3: TGTGCCAGCAGCTTAAGGACAGGGTTGTCCTACGAGCAGTACTTC. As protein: CASSLRTGLSYEQYF.

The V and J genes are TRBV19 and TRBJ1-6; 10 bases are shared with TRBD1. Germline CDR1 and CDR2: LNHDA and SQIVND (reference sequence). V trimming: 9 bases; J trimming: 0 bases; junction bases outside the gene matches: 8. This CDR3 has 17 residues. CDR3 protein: CASRDRGIGSYNSPLHF. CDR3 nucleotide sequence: TGTGCCAGCCGGGACAGGGGCATTGGCTCCTATAATTCACCCCTCCACTTT.

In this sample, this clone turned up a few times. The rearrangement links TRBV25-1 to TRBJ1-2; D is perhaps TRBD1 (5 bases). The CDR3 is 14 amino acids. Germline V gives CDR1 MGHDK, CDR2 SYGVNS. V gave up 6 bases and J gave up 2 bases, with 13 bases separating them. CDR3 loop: CASSSGEVNYGYTF. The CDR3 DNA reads TGTGCCAGCAGCTCGGGGGAGGTAAACTATGGCTACACCTTC.

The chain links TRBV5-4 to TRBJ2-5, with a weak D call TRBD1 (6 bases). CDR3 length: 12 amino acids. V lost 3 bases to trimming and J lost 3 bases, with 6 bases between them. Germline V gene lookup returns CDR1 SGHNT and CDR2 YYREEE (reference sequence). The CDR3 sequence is CASSWDKETQYF. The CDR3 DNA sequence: TGTGCCAGCAGCTGGGACAAAGAGACCCAGTACTTC.

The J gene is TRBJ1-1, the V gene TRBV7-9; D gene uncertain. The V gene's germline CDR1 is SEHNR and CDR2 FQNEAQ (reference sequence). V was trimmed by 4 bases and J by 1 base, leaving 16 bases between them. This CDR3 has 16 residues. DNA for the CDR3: TGTGCCAGCAGCTCACCCGCTACCATGAAGAACACTGAAGCTTTCTTT. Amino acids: CASSSPATMKNTEAFF.

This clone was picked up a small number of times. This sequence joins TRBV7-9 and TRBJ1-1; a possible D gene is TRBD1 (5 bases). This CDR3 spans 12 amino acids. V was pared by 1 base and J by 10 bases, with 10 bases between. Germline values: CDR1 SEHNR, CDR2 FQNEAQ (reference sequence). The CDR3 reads CASSLGVRGAFF. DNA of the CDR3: TGTGCCAGCAGCTTAGGAGTAAGGGGAGCTTTCTTT.

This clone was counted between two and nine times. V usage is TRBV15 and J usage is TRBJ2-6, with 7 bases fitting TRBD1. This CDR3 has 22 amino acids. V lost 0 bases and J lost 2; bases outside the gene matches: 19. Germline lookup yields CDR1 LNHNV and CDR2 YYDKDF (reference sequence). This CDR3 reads CATSREGPIQTGWLAGANVLTF. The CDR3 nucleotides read TGTGCCACCAGCAGAGAGGGACCTATACAGACAGGGTGGTTGGCTGGGGCCAACGTCCTGACTTTC. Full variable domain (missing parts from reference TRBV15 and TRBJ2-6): DAMVIQNPRYQVTQFGKPVTLSCSQTLNHNVMYWYQQKSSQAPKLLFHYYDKDFNNEADTPDNFQSRRPNTSFCFLDIRSPGLGDTAMYLCATSREGPIQTGWLAGANVLTFGAGSRLTVL.

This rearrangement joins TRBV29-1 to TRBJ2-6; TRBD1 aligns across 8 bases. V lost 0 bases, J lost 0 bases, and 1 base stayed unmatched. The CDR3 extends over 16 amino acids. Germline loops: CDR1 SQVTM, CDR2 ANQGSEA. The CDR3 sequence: CSVEDDRGSGANVLTF. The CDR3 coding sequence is TGCAGCGTTGAAGATGACAGGGGCTCTGGGGCCAACGTCCTGACTTTC.

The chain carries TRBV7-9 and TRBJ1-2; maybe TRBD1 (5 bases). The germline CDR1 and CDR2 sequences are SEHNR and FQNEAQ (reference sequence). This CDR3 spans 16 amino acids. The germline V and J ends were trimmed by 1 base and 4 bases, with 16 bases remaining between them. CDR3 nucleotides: TGTGCCAGCAGCTTAGATTCCCCGGGGGGTGGCTATGGCTACACCTTC. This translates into CASSLDSPGGGYGYTF.

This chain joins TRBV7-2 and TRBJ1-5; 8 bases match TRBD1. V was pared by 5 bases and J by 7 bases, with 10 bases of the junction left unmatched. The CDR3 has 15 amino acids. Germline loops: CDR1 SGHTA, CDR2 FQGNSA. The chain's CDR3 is CASSPWTGQGQPQHF. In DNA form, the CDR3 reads TGTGCCAGCAGCCCTTGGACAGGGCAAGGGCAGCCCCAGCATTTT.

The CDR3 region has the DNA TGTGCCAGCAGTTCCGGGGGACGGCAGTACTTC. Translation: CASSSGGRQYF. The chain combines TRBV6-5 with TRBJ2-7; D perhaps matches TRBD2 (6 bases). The germline CDR1 and CDR2 sequences are MNHEY and SVGAGI. The CDR3 extends over 11 amino acids. V was shortened by 4 bases and J by 9 bases, with 10 bases between the two germline ends.

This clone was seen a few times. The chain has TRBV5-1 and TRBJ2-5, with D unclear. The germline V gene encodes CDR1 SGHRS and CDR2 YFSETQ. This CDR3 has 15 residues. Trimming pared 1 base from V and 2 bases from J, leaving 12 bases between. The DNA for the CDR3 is TGCGCCAGCAGCTTGAATGCCCTTACTCAAGAGACCCAGTACTTC. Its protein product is CASSLNALTQETQYF. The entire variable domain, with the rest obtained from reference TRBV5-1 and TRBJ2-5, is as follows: KAGVTQTPRYLIKTRGQQVTLSCSPISGHRSVSWYQQTPGQGLQFLFEYFSETQRNKGNFPGRFSGRQFSNSRSEMNVSTLELGDSALYLCASSLNALTQETQYFGPGTRLLVL.

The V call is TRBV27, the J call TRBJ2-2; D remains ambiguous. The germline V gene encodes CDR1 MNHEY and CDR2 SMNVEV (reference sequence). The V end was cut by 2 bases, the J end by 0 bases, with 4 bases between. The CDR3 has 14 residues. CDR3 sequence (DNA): TGTGCCAGCAGTTTAACTCCGAACACCGGGGAGCTGTTTTTT. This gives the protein CASSLTPNTGELFF.

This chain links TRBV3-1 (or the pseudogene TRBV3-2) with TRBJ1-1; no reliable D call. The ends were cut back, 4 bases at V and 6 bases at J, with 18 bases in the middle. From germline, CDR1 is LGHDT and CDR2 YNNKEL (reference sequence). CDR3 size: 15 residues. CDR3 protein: CASSREYGVKAEAFF. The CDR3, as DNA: TGTGCCAGCAGCCGAGAGTACGGGGTGAAGGCTGAAGCTTTCTTT.

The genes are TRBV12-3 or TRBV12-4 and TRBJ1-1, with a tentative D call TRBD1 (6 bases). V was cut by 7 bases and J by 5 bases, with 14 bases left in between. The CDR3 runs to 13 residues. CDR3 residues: CASTSGQSTEAFF. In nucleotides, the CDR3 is TGTGCCAGCACCTCCGGACAGTCTACTGAAGCTTTCTTT.